This is a list of T cell receptor beta chains from one sample in a study of tumor-infiltrating lymphocytes in localized non-small cell lung cancer. Libraries were prepared by immunoSEQ multiplex PCR; TCRdb keeps only in-frame clonotypes and omits some of them. The sample holds about 4,800 clones, about 96% seen once. The source material was uninvolved lung tissue not adjacent to the tumor. The receptor set was obtained from a human donor with non-small cell lung cancer. CDR3s leave out the opening cysteine and the closing phenylalanine or tryptophan. Fields, in order: J gene, V gene, clone size, CDR3 protein. Some rows mark clone size as missing; the rest say once, few, many or name a class of expanded clone.

>TRBJ2-5|TRBV2|NA
ASSSPQETQY
>TRBJ1-6|TRBV7-3|NA
ASSLDRISPLH
>TRBJ1-1|TRBV5-1|NA
ASSLSAQQGNTEAF
>TRBJ2-1|TRBV15|NA
ATSREQLRAGDYNEQF
>TRBJ2-3|TRBV10-3|NA
AIWDRADTQY
>TRBJ1-5|TRBV10-3|NA
AISGEGGKPQH
>TRBJ1-3|TRBV7-3|NA
ASSLDMGNTIY
>TRBJ2-5|TRBV19|NA
ASSPRQVRAGTQY
>TRBJ2-1|TRBV2|NA
ASSTWGEQF
>TRBJ1-2|TRBV6-1|NA
ASSEAPTTNYGYT
>TRBJ2-7|TRBV2|NA
ASSQDRHEQY
>TRBJ2-7|TRBV11-2|NA
ASSRGSRGY
>TRBJ1-1|TRBV14|NA
ASSQGYRGNTEAF
>TRBJ2-2|TRBV11-2|NA
ASSLDSPGQGATGELF
>TRBJ2-5|TRBV7-2|NA
ASSLPTPRGETQY
>TRBJ2-5|TRBV7-2|NA
ASEHRPGGGSETQY
>TRBJ1-4|TRBV18|NA
ASSPPSVNEKLF
>TRBJ2-3|TRBV12-2|NA
ASPLRSWEHPSTDTQY
>TRBJ2-2|TRBV30|NA
AWGVLATTGELF
>TRBJ1-4|TRBV2|NA
ASSRQTPRNEKLF
>TRBJ1-1|TRBV14|NA
ASSQEGIREAF
>TRBJ1-5|TRBV27|NA
ASSFDSNQPQH
>TRBJ1-1|TRBV5-1|NA
ASSLEAPTEAF
>TRBJ1-5|TRBV5-1|NA
ASRTGREH
>TRBJ2-3|TRBV5-1|once
ASSLGLAGGTDTQY
>TRBJ2-5|TRBV5-1|NA
ASSLAGGQETQY
>TRBJ2-7|TRBV5-5|NA
ASSLTGATYEQY
>TRBJ2-7|TRBV7-2|NA
ASSAMAFGTGSYEQY
>TRBJ1-5|TRBV7-9|NA
ASSLVNQGFNQPQH
>TRBJ1-2|TRBV10-3|NA
AIKGQNYGYT
>TRBJ1-4|TRBV7-9|NA
ASSFQQANEKLF
>TRBJ2-7|TRBV10-2|NA
ASSAAIDEQY
>TRBJ2-5|TRBV14|NA
ASSRLPSGQETQY
>TRBJ2-5|TRBV7-9|NA
ASSVPDSQETQY
>TRBJ2-7|TRBV5-4|NA
ASSLGFERFEPYEQY
>TRBJ2-1|TRBV29-1|NA
SVGTSVYNEQF
>TRBJ1-2|TRBV25-1|NA
ASSPRTGGNYGYT
>TRBJ1-1|TRBV6-6|NA
ASSLKGTGGTEAF
>TRBJ2-6|TRBV2|once
ASSERADSSGANVLT
>TRBJ2-3|TRBV5-5|once
ASSLYGSTDTQY
>TRBJ1-1|TRBV5-1|NA
ASSHRTGWASEAF
>TRBJ2-5|TRBV6-5|NA
ASSPRLAKWSQY
>TRBJ1-3|TRBV30|NA
AWSVASGNTIY
>TRBJ1-4|TRBV7-2|NA
ASSASGTINEKLF
>TRBJ2-7|TRBV5-4|NA
ASSRGQGKVEQY
>TRBJ1-5|TRBV27|NA
ASSVTGRYGQPQH
>TRBJ2-3|TRBV5-6|NA
ASSWGQTDTQY
>TRBJ2-7|TRBV7-9|NA
ASSNTGGLYEQY
>TRBJ2-2|TRBV18|NA
ASSRETGELF
>TRBJ1-6|TRBV5-1|NA
ASSLEGPGSSPLH
>TRBJ2-3|TRBV19|NA
ASSITSGSRDTQY
>TRBJ1-1|TRBV11-2|NA
ASSLRTGLNTEAF
>TRBJ2-1|TRBV30|NA
ASTGGSYNEQF